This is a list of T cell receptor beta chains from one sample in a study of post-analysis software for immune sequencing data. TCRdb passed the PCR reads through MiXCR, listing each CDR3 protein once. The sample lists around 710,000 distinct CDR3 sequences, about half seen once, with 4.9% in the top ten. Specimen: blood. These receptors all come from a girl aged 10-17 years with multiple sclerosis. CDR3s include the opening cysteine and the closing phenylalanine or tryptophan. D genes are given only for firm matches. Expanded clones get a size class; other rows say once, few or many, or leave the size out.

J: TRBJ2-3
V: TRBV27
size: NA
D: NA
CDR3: CASSLSAGTPPSTDTQYF
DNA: TGTGCCAGCAGTTTATCCGCCGGGACTCCCCCGTCCACAGATACGCAGTATTTT

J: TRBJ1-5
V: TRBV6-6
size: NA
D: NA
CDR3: CASSAGSGNQPQHF
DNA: TGTGCCAGCAGTGCAGGGTCGGGAAATCAGCCCCAGCATTTT

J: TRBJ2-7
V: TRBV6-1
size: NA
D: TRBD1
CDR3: CASSRTGVAGNEQYF
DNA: TGTGCCAGCTCTAGGACAGGGGTTGCGGGGAATGAGCAGTACTTC

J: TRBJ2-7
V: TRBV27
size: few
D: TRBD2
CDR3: CASSQKTSGVRGYEQYF
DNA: TGTGCCAGCAGCCAGAAGACTAGCGGGGTCCGGGGCTACGAGCAGTACTTC

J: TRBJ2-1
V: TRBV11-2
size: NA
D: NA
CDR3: CASSLSRVEAFF
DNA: TGTGCCAGCAGCTTAAGTCGGGTGGAGGCGTTCTTC

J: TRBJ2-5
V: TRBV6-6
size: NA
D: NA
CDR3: CASSYRDQETQYF
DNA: TGTGCCAGCAGTTACCGGGACCAAGAGACCCAGTACTTC

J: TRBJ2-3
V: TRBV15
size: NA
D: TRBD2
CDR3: CATSRGTSGNTDTQYF
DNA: TGTGCCACCAGCAGAGGGACTAGCGGGAACACAGATACGCAGTATTTT

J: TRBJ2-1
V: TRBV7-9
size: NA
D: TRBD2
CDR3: CASSLGPGLAGASYNEQFF
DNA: TGTGCCAGCAGCTTAGGCCCCGGACTAGCGGGAGCATCCTACAATGAGCAGTTCTTC

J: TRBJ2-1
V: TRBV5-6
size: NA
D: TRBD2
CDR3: CASVPSSIGEGRNEQFF
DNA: TGTGCCAGCGTTCCCTCCTCTATTGGGGAGGGCAGGAATGAGCAGTTCTTC

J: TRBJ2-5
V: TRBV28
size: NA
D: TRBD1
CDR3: CASSFGETGPWETQYF
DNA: TGTGCCAGCAGTTTTGGGGAGACAGGGCCGTGGGAGACCCAGTACTTC

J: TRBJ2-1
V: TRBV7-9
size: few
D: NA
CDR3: CASSPRWYEQFF
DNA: TGTGCCAGCAGCCCCCGTTGGTATGAGCAGTTCTTC

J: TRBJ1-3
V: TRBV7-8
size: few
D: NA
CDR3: CASSAGFSGNTIYF
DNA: TGTGCCAGCAGCGCAGGATTCTCTGGAAACACCATATATTTT

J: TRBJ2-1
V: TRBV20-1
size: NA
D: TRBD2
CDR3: CSAETSGVVGEQFF
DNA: TGCAGTGCTGAGACTAGCGGGGTGGTGGGTGAGCAGTTCTTC

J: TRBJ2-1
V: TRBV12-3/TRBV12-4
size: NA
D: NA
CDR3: CASSSQETQFF
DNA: TGTGCCAGCAGCTCGCAAGAGACCCAGTTCTTC

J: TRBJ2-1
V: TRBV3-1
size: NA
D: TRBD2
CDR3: CASSPRLAGAINNEQFF
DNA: TGTGCCAGCAGCCCGCGACTAGCGGGCGCGATAAACAATGAGCAGTTCTTC

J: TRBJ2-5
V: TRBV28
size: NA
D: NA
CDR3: CASRPGPKRETQYF
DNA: TGTGCCAGCAGACCGGGACCGAAAAGGGAGACCCAGTACTTC

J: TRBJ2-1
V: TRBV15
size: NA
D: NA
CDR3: CATSTLEGFPNNEQFF
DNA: TGTGCCACCAGCACCCTCGAAGGATTTCCCAACAATGAGCAGTTCTTC

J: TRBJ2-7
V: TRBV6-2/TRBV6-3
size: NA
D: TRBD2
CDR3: CASSYPRTSGISRGGEQYF
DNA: TGTGCCAGCAGTTACCCACGGACTAGCGGGATTTCCAGAGGGGGCGAGCAGTACTTC

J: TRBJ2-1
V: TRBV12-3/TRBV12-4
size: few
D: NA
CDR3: CASSLSQMGYNEQFF
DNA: TGTGCCAGCAGTTTAAGTCAGATGGGTTACAATGAGCAGTTCTTC

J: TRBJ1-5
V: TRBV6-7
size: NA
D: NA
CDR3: CASPRSARDHQPQHF
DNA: TGTGCCAGCCCCAGAAGTGCCAGGGACCATCAGCCCCAGCATTTT

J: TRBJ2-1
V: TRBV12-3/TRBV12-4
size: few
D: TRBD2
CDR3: CASSSSGTSNEQFF
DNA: TGTGCCAGCAGTTCGTCCGGGACTAGCAATGAGCAGTTCTTC

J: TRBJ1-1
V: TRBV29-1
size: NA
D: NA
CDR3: CSVEVGTNTEAFF
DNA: TGCAGCGTTGAAGTGGGTACGAACACTGAAGCTTTCTTT

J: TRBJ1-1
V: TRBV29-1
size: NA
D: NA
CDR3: CSASRVGNTEAFF
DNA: TGCAGCGCATCCAGGGTTGGGAACACTGAAGCTTTCTTT

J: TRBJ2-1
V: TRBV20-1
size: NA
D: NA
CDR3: CSARVPGRLSGFF
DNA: TGCAGTGCTAGAGTACCGGGACGTCTGTCGGGGTTCTTC